The 7 T cell receptor beta chains listed next were all sequenced from one sample in a study of shared clonotypes between healthy human individuals. Clones were sequenced by immunoSEQ multiplex PCR, and TCRdb holds only the in-frame ones, with some missing. This table has about 2.4 million clones, approximately 93% appearing once. Sequencing was carried out using naive CD4+ T cells from PBMCs. Subset of the sample: CD45RA+ positively selected. The receptors shown here come from a man younger than 35 in good health. Some clones in this sample may be carry-over from other donors' samples.

The DNA of the CDR3 is TGTGCCAGCAGCTTAGCCCAGCCCAATCAGCCCCAGCATTTT. It encodes CASSLAQPNQPQHF. The rearrangement links TRBV7-9 to TRBJ1-5; D unresolved. Germline CDR1 SEHNR, CDR2 FQNEAQ (reference sequence). The germline V and J ends were trimmed by 0 bases and 3 bases, with 6 bases remaining between them. This CDR3 comprises 14 residues.

This chain links TRBV7-9 with TRBJ1-5; D is uncertain. This CDR3 comprises 12 residues. Between the trimmed V and J ends, which lost 5 bases and 4 bases, there was a span of 6 bases. The V gene's germline CDR1 is SEHNR and CDR2 FQNEAQ (reference sequence). The CDR3, as DNA: TGTGCCAGCAGCATCGATAATCAGCCCCAGCATTTT. Protein product: CASSIDNQPQHF.

The V and J genes are TRBV5-1 and TRBJ1-1; D is perhaps TRBD1 (6 bases). CDR3 length equals 15 residues. The ends were cut back, 4 bases at V and 1 base at J, with 14 bases in the middle. CDR1 and CDR2 from the germline V gene are SGHRS and YFSETQ. CDR3 region: CASSRLGAGNTEAFF. DNA for the CDR3: TGCGCCAGCAGCCGCCTGGGGGCAGGGAACACTGAAGCTTTCTTT.

The chain recombines TRBV19 with TRBJ1-2; 9 bases fit TRBD1. Trimming took 3 bases from V and 4 from J; bases not matched to a gene: 3. Germline loops: CDR1 LNHDA, CDR2 SQIVND (reference sequence). The CDR3 length is 14 residues. The CDR3 DNA reads as TGTGCCAGTAGTATGGACAGGGGCGGCTATGGCTACACCTTC. Its translation is CASSMDRGGYGYTF.

The chain combines TRBV2 with TRBJ1-5; D is unresolved. Germline-derived CDR1 and CDR2 are SNHLY and FYNNEI. Trimming took off 0 bases at V and 4 bases at J, with 10 bases between the two ends. The CDR3 consists of 15 residues. The CDR3 region has the DNA TGTGCCAGCAGTGAAGCCCCGGGTCTAAATCAGCCCCAGCATTTT. Its translation is CASSEAPGLNQPQHF. The full variable domain, rest sourced from reference TRBV2 and TRBJ1-5, is EPEVTQTPSHQVTQMGQEVILRCVPISNHLYFYWYRQILGQKVEFLVSFYNNEISEKSEIFDDQFSVERPDGSNFTLKIRSTKLEDSAMYFCASSEAPGLNQPQHFGDGTRLSIL.

This clone is a singleton in its sample. The chain has TRBV4-1 and TRBJ2-7; 7 bases line up with TRBD2. CDR1 MGHRA and CDR2 YSYEKL come from the germline V gene. J gave up 1 base and V 0 bases, and 9 bases lay outside the gene matches. The CDR3 covers 17 residues. CDR3 nucleotide sequence: TGCGCCAGCAGCCAAGACCCTAGCGGACTCCGTTCCTACGAGCAGTACTTC. Protein product: CASSQDPSGLRSYEQYF.

The chain's CDR3 is CASSLKLAGVADTQYF. CDR3 coding DNA: TGTGCCAGCAGCTTAAAGCTAGCGGGAGTGGCAGATACGCAGTATTTT. The chain couples TRBV7-9 to TRBJ2-3; 10 bases map to TRBD2. The V gene's germline CDR1 is SEHNR and CDR2 FQNEAQ (reference sequence). The CDR3 extends over 16 amino acids. The V gene end was trimmed by 2 bases and the J gene end by 4 bases; junction bases not matched to a gene: 6.